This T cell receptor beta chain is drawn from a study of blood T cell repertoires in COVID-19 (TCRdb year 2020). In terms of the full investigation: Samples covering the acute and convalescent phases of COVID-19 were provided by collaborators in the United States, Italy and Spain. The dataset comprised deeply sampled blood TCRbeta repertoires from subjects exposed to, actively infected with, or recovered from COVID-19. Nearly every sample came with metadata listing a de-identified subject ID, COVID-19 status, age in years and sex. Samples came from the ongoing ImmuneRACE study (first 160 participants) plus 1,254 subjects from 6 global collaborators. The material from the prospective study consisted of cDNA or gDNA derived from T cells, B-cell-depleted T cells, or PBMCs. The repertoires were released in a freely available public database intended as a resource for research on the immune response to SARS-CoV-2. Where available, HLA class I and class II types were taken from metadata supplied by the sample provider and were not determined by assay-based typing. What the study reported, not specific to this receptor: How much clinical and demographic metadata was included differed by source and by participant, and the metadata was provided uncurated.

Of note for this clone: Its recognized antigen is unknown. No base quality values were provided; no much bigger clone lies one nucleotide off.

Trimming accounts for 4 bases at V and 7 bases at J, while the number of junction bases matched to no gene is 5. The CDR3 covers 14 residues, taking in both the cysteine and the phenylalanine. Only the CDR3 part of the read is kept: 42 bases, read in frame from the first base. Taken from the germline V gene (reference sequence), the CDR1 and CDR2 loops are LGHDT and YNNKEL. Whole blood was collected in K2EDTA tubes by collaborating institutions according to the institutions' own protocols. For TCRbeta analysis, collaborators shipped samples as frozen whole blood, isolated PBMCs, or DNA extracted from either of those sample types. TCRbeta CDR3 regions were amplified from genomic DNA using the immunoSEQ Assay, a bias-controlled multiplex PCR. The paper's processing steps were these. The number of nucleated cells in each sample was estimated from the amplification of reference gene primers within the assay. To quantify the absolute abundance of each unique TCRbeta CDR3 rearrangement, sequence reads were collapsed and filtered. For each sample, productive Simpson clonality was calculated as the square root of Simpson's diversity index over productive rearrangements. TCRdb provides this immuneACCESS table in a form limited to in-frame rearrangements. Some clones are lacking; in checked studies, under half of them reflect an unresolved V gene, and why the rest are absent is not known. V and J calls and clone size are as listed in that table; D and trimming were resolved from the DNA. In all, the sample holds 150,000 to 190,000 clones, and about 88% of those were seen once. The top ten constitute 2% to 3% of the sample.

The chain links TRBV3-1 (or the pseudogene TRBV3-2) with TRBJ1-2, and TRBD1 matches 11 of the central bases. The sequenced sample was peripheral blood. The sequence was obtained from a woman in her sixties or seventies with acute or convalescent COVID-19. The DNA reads TGTGCCAGCAGCCTAACGGACAGGGGGCTTGGCTACACCTTC. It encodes CASSLTDRGLGYTF.